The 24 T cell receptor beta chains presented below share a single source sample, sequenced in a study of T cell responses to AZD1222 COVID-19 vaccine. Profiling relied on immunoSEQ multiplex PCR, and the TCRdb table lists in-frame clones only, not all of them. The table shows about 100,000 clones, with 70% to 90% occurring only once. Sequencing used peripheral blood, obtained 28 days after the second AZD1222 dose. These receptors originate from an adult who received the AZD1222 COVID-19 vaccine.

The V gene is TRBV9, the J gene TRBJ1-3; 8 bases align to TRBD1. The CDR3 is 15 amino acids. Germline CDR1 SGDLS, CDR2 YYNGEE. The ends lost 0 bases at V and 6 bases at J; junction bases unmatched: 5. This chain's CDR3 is CASSVGGQAINTIYF. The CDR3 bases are TGTGCCAGCAGCGTAGGGGGACAGGCTATAAACACCATATATTTT.

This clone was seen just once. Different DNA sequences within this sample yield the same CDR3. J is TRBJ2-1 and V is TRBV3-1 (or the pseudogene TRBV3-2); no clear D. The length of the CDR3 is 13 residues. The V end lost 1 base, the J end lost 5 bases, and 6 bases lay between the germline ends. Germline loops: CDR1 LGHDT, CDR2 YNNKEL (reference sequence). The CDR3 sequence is CASSQASNNEQFF. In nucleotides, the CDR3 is TGTGCCAGCAGCCAAGCCAGCAACAATGAGCAGTTCTTC.

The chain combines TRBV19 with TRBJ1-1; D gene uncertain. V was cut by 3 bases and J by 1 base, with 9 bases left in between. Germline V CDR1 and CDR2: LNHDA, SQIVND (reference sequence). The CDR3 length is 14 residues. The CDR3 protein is CASSIPQENTEAFF. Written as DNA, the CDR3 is TGTGCCAGTAGTATCCCTCAGGAGAACACTGAAGCTTTCTTT.

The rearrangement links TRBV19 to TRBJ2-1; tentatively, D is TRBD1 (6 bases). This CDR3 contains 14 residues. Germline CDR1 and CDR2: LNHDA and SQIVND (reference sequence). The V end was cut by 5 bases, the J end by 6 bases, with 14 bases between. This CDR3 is CASSSWTDPNEQFF. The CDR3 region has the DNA TGTGCCAGTAGTTCCTGGACAGACCCCAATGAGCAGTTCTTC.

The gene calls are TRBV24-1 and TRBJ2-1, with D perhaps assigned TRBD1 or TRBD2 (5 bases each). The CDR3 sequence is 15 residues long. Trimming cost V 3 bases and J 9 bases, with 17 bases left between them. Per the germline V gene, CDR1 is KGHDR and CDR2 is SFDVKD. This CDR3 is CATSDPGRGATEQFF. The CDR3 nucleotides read TGTGCCACCAGTGATCCTGGGAGAGGGGCCACTGAGCAGTTCTTC.

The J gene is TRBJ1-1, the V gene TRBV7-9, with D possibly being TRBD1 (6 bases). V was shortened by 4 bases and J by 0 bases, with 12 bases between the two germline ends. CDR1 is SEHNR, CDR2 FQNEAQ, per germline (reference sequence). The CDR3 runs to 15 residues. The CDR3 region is CASSSTGIMNTEAFF. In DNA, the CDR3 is TGTGCCAGCAGCTCGACAGGAATAATGAACACTGAAGCTTTCTTT. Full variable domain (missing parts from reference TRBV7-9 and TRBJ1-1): DTGVSQNPRHKITKRGQNVTFRCDPISEHNRLYWYRQTLGQGPEFLTYFQNEAQLEKSRLLSDRFSAERPKGSFSTLEIQRTEQGDSAMYLCASSSTGIMNTEAFFGQGTRLTVV.

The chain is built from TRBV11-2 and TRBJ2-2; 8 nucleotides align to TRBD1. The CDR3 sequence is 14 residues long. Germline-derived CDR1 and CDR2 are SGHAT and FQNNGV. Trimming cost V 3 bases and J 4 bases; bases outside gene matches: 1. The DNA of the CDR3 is TGTGCCAGCAGCTTCACAGGGGGCACCGGGGAGCTGTTTTTT. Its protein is CASSFTGGTGELFF.

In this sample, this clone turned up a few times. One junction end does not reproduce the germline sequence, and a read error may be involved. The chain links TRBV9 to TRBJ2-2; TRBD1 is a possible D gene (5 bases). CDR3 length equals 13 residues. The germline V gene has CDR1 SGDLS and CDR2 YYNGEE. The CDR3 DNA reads TGTGCCAGCAACGTAGTTAGGGGTGGGGAGCTGTTTTTT. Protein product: CASNVVRGGELFF.

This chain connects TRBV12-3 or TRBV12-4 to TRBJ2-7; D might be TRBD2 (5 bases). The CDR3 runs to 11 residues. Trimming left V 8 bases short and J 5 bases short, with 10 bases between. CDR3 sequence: CASGGENEQYF. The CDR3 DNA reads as TGTGCCAGCGGAGGTGAAAACGAGCAGTACTTC.

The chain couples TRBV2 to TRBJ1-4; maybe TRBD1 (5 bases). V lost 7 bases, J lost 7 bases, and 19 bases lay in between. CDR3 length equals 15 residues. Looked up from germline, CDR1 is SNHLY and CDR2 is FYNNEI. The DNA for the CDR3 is TGTGCCAGCAAGTCGGGGCCGCCCCGGAGTGAAAAACTGTTTTTT. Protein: CASKSGPPRSEKLFF.

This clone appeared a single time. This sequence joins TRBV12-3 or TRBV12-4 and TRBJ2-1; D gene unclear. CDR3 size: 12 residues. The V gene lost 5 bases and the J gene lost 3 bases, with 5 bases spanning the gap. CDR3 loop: CASSVLYNEQFF. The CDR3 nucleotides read TGTGCCAGCAGTGTCCTCTACAATGAGCAGTTCTTC.

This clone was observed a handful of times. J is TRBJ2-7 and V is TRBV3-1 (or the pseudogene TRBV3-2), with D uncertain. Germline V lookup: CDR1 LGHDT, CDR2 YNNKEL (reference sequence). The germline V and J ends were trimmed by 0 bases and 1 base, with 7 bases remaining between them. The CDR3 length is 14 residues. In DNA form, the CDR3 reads TGTGCCAGCAGCCAAGAGGGCTATTCCTACGAGCAGTACTTC. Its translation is CASSQEGYSYEQYF.

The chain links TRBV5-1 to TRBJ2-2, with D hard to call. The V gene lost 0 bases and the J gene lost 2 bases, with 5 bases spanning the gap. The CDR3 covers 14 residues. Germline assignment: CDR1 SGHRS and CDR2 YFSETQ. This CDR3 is CASSLGANTGELFF. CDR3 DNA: TGCGCCAGCAGCTTGGGTGCCAACACCGGGGAGCTGTTTTTT.

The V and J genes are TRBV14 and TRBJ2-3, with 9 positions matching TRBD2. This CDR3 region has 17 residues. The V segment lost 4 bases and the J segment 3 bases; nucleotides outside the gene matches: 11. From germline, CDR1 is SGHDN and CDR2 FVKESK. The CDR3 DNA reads TGTGCCAGCAGCCCGGGAGGCGGGGGGGCCGAGACAGATACGCAGTATTTT. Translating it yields CASSPGGGGAETDTQYF.

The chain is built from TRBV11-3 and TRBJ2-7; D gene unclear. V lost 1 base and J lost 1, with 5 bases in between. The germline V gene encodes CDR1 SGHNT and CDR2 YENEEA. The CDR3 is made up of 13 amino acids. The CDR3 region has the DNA TGTGCCAGCAGCTTAGGGGAATCCTACGAGCAGTACTTC. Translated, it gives CASSLGESYEQYF.

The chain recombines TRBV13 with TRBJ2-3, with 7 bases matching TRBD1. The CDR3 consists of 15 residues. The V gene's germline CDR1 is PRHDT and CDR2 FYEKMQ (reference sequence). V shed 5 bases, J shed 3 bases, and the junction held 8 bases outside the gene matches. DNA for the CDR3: TGTGCCAGCAGCCCCCGATCGACAGGGACAGATACGCAGTATTTT. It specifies CASSPRSTGTDTQYF.

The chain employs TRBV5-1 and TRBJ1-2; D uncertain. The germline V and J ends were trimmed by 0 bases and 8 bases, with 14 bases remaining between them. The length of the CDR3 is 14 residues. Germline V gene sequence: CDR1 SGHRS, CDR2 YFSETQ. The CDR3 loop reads CASSLEGIQKGYTF. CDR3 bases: TGCGCCAGCAGCTTGGAAGGGATCCAAAAAGGCTACACCTTC. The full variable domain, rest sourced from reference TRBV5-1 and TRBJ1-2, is KAGVTQTPRYLIKTRGQQVTLSCSPISGHRSVSWYQQTPGQGLQFLFEYFSETQRNKGNFPGRFSGRQFSNSRSEMNVSTLELGDSALYLCASSLEGIQKGYTFGSGTRLTVV.

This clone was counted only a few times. CDR3 region: CAWTWGRRFYGYTF. CDR3 sequence (DNA): TGTGCCTGGACTTGGGGAAGAAGATTCTATGGCTACACCTTC. V is TRBV30 and J is TRBJ1-2; D not resolved. CDR3 length equals 14 residues. V was shortened by 4 bases and J by 4 bases, with 16 bases between the two germline ends. Per the germline V gene, CDR1 is GTSNPN and CDR2 is SVGIG (reference sequence).

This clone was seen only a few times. The CDR3 nucleotides are TGTGCCACCAGCACGGCAACTAGCGGGAGACGCGAGCAGTACTTC. Protein sequence: CATSTATSGRREQYF. The chain couples TRBV15 to TRBJ2-7; 11 bases match TRBD2. The J segment lost 6 bases and the V segment lost 4 bases, leaving 8 bases of the junction unmatched. Germline loops: CDR1 LNHNV, CDR2 YYDKDF (reference sequence). This CDR3 comprises 15 residues.

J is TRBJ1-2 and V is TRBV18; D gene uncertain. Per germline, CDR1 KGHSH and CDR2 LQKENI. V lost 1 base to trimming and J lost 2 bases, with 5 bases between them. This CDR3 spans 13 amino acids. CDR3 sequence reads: CASSPQDNYGYTF. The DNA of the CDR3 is TGTGCCAGCTCACCACAGGACAACTATGGCTACACCTTC.

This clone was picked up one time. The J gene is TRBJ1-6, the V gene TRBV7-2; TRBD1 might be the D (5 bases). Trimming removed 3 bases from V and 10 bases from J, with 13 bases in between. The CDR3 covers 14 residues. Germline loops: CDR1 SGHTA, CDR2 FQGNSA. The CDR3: CASSFRDSGSPLHF. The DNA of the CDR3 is TGTGCCAGCAGCTTCCGGGACTCGGGATCACCCCTCCACTTT.

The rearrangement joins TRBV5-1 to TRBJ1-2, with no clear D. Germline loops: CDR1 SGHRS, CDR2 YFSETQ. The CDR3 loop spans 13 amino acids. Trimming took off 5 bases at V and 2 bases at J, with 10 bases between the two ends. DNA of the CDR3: TGCGCCAGCAGACCCGGTGGAAACTATGGCTACACCTTC. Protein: CASRPGGNYGYTF. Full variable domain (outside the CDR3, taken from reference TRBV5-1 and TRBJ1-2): KAGVTQTPRYLIKTRGQQVTLSCSPISGHRSVSWYQQTPGQGLQFLFEYFSETQRNKGNFPGRFSGRQFSNSRSEMNVSTLELGDSALYLCASRPGGNYGYTFGSGTRLTVV.

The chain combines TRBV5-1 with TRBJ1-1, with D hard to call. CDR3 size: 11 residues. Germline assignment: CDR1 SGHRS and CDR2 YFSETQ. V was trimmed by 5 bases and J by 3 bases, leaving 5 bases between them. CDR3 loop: CASSGDTEAFF. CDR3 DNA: TGCGCCAGCAGTGGGGACACTGAAGCTTTCTTT.

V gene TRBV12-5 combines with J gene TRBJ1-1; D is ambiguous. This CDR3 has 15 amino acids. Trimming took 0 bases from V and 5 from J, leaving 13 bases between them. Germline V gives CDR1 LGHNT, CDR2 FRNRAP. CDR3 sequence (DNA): TGTGCTAGTGGTTTGGTACGTGGTGTTGGGACTGAAGCTTTCTTT. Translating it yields CASGLVRGVGTEAFF.